The 25 T cell receptor beta chains below were found in one sample sequenced in a study of blood T cell repertoires in COVID-19. TCRdb's table, derived via immunoSEQ multiplex PCR, lists solely in-frame clones and lacks some. This repertoire shows around 64,000 clones, around 79% found once; its top ten account for about 3.5%. Sequenced sample: peripheral blood. These receptors all stem from a man in his fifties or sixties with acute or convalescent COVID-19.

The V call is TRBV11-2, the J call TRBJ2-1; 8 bases align to TRBD2. Germline V lookup: CDR1 SGHAT, CDR2 FQNNGV. J was trimmed by 2 bases and V by 5 bases; bases with no gene match: 5. The CDR3 loop spans 15 amino acids. In DNA form, the CDR3 reads TGTGCCAGCAGCCCGGGACTAGAAACCTACAATGAGCAGTTCTTC. As protein: CASSPGLETYNEQFF.

V is TRBV10-1 and J is TRBJ2-1, with D hard to call. Between the trimmed V and J ends, which lost 7 bases and 0 bases, there was a span of 16 bases. Per the germline V gene, CDR1 is WNHNN and CDR2 is SYGVQD (reference sequence). The CDR3 loop spans 16 amino acids. The CDR3 nucleotides read TGCGCCAGCACCCCTAAGTCCTCTCGCTCCTACAATGAGCAGTTCTTC. Residues: CASTPKSSRSYNEQFF.

Points on this clone: No conserved phenylalanine or tryptophan ends this CDR3, so it is likely a read error. It is unclear where the CDR3 begins or ends on the DNA, so no DNA is shown, and the CDR3 is as TCRdb lists it. The CDR3 here is CASSPLAGGPLFP. V and J are TRBV7-3 and TRBJ2-7; TRBD2 is the table's D call, not checked against the DNA. Germline V CDR1 and CDR2: SGHTA, FQGTGA. Counting both end residues, the CDR3 totals 13 amino acids.

This sequence joins TRBV15 and TRBJ1-4, with 12 bases that match TRBD1. Trimming cost V 5 bases and J 5 bases; bases outside gene matches: 6. In germline, CDR1 is LNHNV, CDR2 YYDKDF (reference sequence). This CDR3 spans 16 amino acids. CDR3 region: CATSGTGQGANEKLFF. The DNA of the CDR3 is TGTGCCACCAGCGGCACGGGACAGGGGGCAAATGAAAAACTGTTTTTT.

The chain uses TRBV7-2 and TRBJ1-5; no definite D call. The CDR3 consists of 14 residues. Germline CDR1 and CDR2: SGHTA and FQGNSA. V lost 2 bases and J lost 3, with 8 bases in between. The CDR3, as DNA: TGTGCCAGCAGCTTACGAACAGTCAATCAGCCCCAGCATTTT. Translated: CASSLRTVNQPQHF.

This rearrangement joins TRBV7-2 to TRBJ2-4; the D gene is possibly TRBD1 (6 bases). The CDR3 spans 16 residues. Trimming took 5 bases from V and 0 from J, leaving 14 bases between them. Germline V gene lookup returns CDR1 SGHTA and CDR2 FQGNSA. CDR3 amino acids: CASSMPGQIAKNIQYF. In DNA, the CDR3 is TGTGCCAGCAGCATGCCGGGACAAATAGCCAAAAACATTCAGTACTTC.

The rearrangement joins TRBV28 to TRBJ2-7; 9 bases align to TRBD2. Germline CDR1 is MDHEN and CDR2 is SYDVKM. J gave up 0 bases and V 3 bases, and 3 bases lay outside the gene matches. The CDR3 has 15 residues. The CDR3 DNA sequence: TGTGCCAGCAGTTTTGCGGGAGGGGTCTCCTACGAGCAGTACTTC. This codes for CASSFAGGVSYEQYF.

The gene calls are TRBV4-3 and TRBJ2-3; unclear D gene. The germline CDR1 and CDR2 sequences are LGHNA and YSLEER. The CDR3 is 16 amino acids. V was clipped by 0 bases and J by 0 bases, with 10 bases between them. The DNA for the CDR3 is TGCGCCAGCAGCCAAGAACACGCCAAAAGCACAGATACGCAGTATTTT. Translating it yields CASSQEHAKSTDTQYF.

V is TRBV20-1 and J is TRBJ2-5, with TRBD1 matching over 10 bases. This CDR3 has 14 amino acids. Per the germline V gene, CDR1 is DFQATT and CDR2 is SNEGSKA (reference sequence). The V gene end was trimmed by 3 bases and the J gene end by 4 bases; junction bases not matched to a gene: 5. The CDR3 loop reads CSASRQGAGETQYF. The CDR3 DNA reads TGCAGTGCTAGTAGACAGGGGGCCGGAGAGACCCAGTACTTC.

The chain employs TRBV7-9 and TRBJ1-2; 7 nucleotides align to TRBD1. V was clipped by 5 bases and J by 6 bases; unmatched bases: 9. CDR1 SEHNR and CDR2 FQNEAQ come from the germline V gene (reference sequence). The CDR3 loop spans 14 amino acids. The CDR3 here is CASSPRTGAHGYTF. The CDR3 DNA follows: TGTGCCAGCAGCCCCCGGACAGGAGCACATGGCTACACCTTC. Full variable domain (missing parts from reference TRBV7-9 and TRBJ1-2): DTGVSQNPRHKITKRGQNVTFRCDPISEHNRLYWYRQTLGQGPEFLTYFQNEAQLEKSRLLSDRFSAERPKGSFSTLEIQRTEQGDSAMYLCASSPRTGAHGYTFGSGTRLTVV.

The genes are TRBV7-8 and TRBJ1-1; TRBD1 agrees at 9 bases. J lost 1 base, V lost 5 bases, and 2 bases had no gene match. This CDR3 is 14 amino acids long. Germline lookup yields CDR1 SGHVS and CDR2 FQNEAQ. The CDR3 coding sequence is TGTGCCAGCAGCCCGGGACAGGGGAACACTGAAGCTTTCTTT. It encodes CASSPGQGNTEAFF.

This chain joins TRBV4-3 and TRBJ2-4, with 9 bases matching TRBD2. CDR1 LGHNA and CDR2 YSLEER come from the germline V gene. Trimming at V came to 1 base and at J to 3 bases, leaving 10 bases not matched to a gene. This CDR3 has 18 residues. The CDR3 protein is CASSQVIAGELGKNIQYF. The CDR3 DNA reads as TGCGCCAGCAGCCAAGTGATAGCGGGAGAGTTGGGCAAAAACATTCAGTACTTC.

The chain combines TRBV6-5 with TRBJ2-7; a possible D gene is TRBD2 (6 bases). Trimming removed 6 bases at V and 0 bases at J, with 9 bases between. The germline CDR1 and CDR2 sequences are MNHEY and SVGAGI. The CDR3 extends over 13 amino acids. This chain's CDR3 is CASRREVSYEQYF. The CDR3 DNA is TGTGCCAGCAGGAGGGAGGTCTCCTACGAGCAGTACTTC.

The chain couples TRBV28 to TRBJ2-1, with 11 bases matching TRBD2. V lost 6 bases to trimming and J lost 4 bases; unmatched junction nucleotides: 5. The germline gives CDR1 MDHEN, CDR2 SYDVKM. This CDR3 is built from 15 residues. As DNA, the CDR3 is TGTGCCAGCAGAACTAGCGGGAGCGGGTACAATGAGCAGTTCTTC. It encodes CASRTSGSGYNEQFF.

In nucleotides, the CDR3 is TGTGCCAGCTCACCTGACAGGAGGGAGCAGTACTTC. It yields the protein CASSPDRREQYF. The V gene is TRBV18, the J gene TRBJ2-7; D may be TRBD1 (6 bases). The CDR3 covers 12 residues. Germline V gene data show CDR1 as KGHSH and CDR2 as LQKENI. The V gene lost 3 bases and the J gene lost 7 bases, with 10 bases spanning the gap.

The chain carries TRBV7-2 and TRBJ2-1; D is unclear. The ends were cut back, 3 bases at V and 8 bases at J, with 11 bases in the middle. The CDR3 runs to 13 residues. Germline-derived CDR1 and CDR2 are SGHTA and FQGNSA. CDR3 protein: CASSFGDRDEQFF. CDR3 nucleotides: TGTGCCAGCAGCTTCGGAGATCGGGATGAGCAGTTCTTC.

This chain uses TRBV4-1 with TRBJ1-4, with 7 bases that match TRBD1. J gave up 10 bases and V 0 bases, and 14 bases lay outside the gene matches. CDR1 MGHRA and CDR2 YSYEKL come from the germline V gene. This CDR3 has 17 residues. CDR3 loop: CASSQDPSTYRGVKLFF. Here the CDR3 DNA reads TGCGCCAGCAGCCAAGATCCGTCGACCTACAGGGGAGTAAAACTGTTTTTT.

This chain uses TRBV28 with TRBJ2-1; tentatively, D is TRBD2 (6 bases). The CDR3 covers 13 residues. CDR1 MDHEN and CDR2 SYDVKM come from the germline V gene. Trimming removed 2 bases at V and 9 bases at J, with 11 bases between. This chain's CDR3 is CASSLSGLGEQFF. CDR3 bases: TGTGCCAGCAGTTTAAGCGGGCTGGGTGAGCAGTTCTTC.

With respect to this clone: One end of the junction varies from germline; a read error may be responsible. This chain links TRBV3-1 (or the pseudogene TRBV3-2) with TRBJ1-1; no reliable D call. The CDR3 is 10 residues long. Germline V CDR1 and CDR2: LGHDT, YNNKEL (reference sequence). CDR3 nucleotide sequence: TGTGCCAGCAGCCAAGGGCGGGAAGTCTTT. Amino acids: CASSQGREVF.

The CDR3 loop is CASSPPSGRATDTQYF. The CDR3 DNA reads as TGTGCCAGCAGCCCGCCTAGCGGGAGGGCCACAGATACGCAGTATTTT. This chain uses TRBV7-2 with TRBJ2-3; 12 bases fit TRBD2. Germline V gives CDR1 SGHTA, CDR2 FQGNSA. The V segment lost 5 bases and the J segment 2 bases; nucleotides outside the gene matches: 5. The CDR3 consists of 16 residues. Filled out from reference TRBV7-2 and TRBJ2-3, the complete variable domain reads GAGVSQSPSNKVTEKGKDVELRCDPISGHTALYWYRQSLGQGLEFLIYFQGNSAPDKSGLPSDRFSAERTGGSVSTLTIQRTQQEDSAVYLCASSPPSGRATDTQYFGPGTRLTVL.

The chain recombines TRBV18 with TRBJ2-2; a weak D match, TRBD1 (5 bases). Trimming pared 1 base from V and 3 bases from J, leaving 9 bases between. The germline CDR1 and CDR2 sequences are KGHSH and LQKENI. The CDR3 has 15 residues. The CDR3 reads CASSPRRGDTGELFF. CDR3 nucleotides: TGTGCCAGCTCACCACGAAGGGGTGACACCGGGGAGCTGTTTTTT.

The chain employs TRBV28 and TRBJ2-7, with 9 nucleotides matching TRBD1. The ends lost 3 bases at V and 1 base at J; junction bases unmatched: 10. CDR3 length equals 17 residues. Germline V gene sequence: CDR1 MDHEN, CDR2 SYDVKM. CDR3 nucleotide sequence: TGTGCCAGCAGTTTGGCCCTCTCGGGGACAGGGTCCTACGAGCAGTACTTC. Its translation is CASSLALSGTGSYEQYF.

The V gene is TRBV28, the J gene TRBJ2-7; 7 bases line up with TRBD1. The J segment lost 5 bases and the V segment lost 6 bases, leaving 16 bases of the junction unmatched. CDR1 and CDR2 from the germline V gene are MDHEN and SYDVKM. CDR3 length: 16 residues. CDR3 coding DNA: TGTGCCAGCAGCCGACCCGACAGGGTGGGTGGGAACGAGCAGTACTTC. This gives the protein CASSRPDRVGGNEQYF. The entire variable domain, with the rest obtained from reference TRBV28 and TRBJ2-7, is as follows: DVKVTQSSRYLVKRTGEKVFLECVQDMDHENMFWYRQDPGLGLRLIYFSYDVKMKEKGDIPEGYSVSREKKERFSLILESASTNQTSMYLCASSRPDRVGGNEQYFGPGTRLTVT.

Concerning this clone: The junction does not match germline at one end; this may be a read error. The chain couples TRBV7-7 to TRBJ2-2; TRBD2 matches 9 bases. The CDR3 spans 19 residues. The germline V gene has CDR1 SSHAT and CDR2 FNYEAQ (reference sequence). The CDR3 reads CASSLALSAGGPVTGELFF. The CDR3 DNA is TGTGCTAGCAGCTTAGCCCTGTCCGCGGGAGGGCCGGTCACCGGGGAGCTGTTTTTT.

The count of this clone is one. The rearrangement uses TRBV27 and TRBJ1-1, with a possible D match to TRBD1 (5 bases). Trimming took 6 bases from V and 4 from J, leaving 15 bases between them. The CDR3 consists of 14 residues. Per the germline V gene, CDR1 is MNHEY and CDR2 is SMNVEV (reference sequence). In nucleotides, the CDR3 is TGTGCCAGCAGGCCTTTTGGGGGAGGCACTGAAGCTTTCTTT. The encoded protein is CASRPFGGGTEAFF.